The source of this TCR beta chain is a study of cytomegalovirus exposure and HLA in healthy donors. Looking at the study overall: Across around 400 genotyped donors, over 70% landed in the Caucasian-associated ancestry cluster.

This clone was seen only a few times. The antigen remains unidentified. A multiplex PCR was run with 60 Vbeta primers and 13 Jbeta primers. The method was immunoSEQ multiplex PCR; TCRdb's version includes in-frame clones alone and lacks a portion of them. This table has more than 80,000 clones, about 80% appearing once. This CDR3 region has 15 residues. With V trimmed by 0 bases and J by 8 bases, 9 bases remained unmatched. Germline-derived CDR1 and CDR2 are MNHEY and SMNVEV (reference sequence). Study-wide results and limits: Analysis performed later found 16,951 TCR beta sequences associated with HLA alleles at 0.05 false discovery rate.

The sequence was collected from a female donor in good health and CMV-seropositive. The sample comprised PBMCs. The V call is TRBV27, the J call TRBJ1-2; TRBD1 aligns across 7 bases. CDR3 bases: TGTGCCAGCAGTTTATCAACAGGGGTTCAGGGGGGCTACACCTTC. Its protein product is CASSLSTGVQGGYTF.